Shown below are 25 T cell receptor beta chains from a single sample sequenced in a study of shared clonotypes between healthy human individuals. The table came from immunoSEQ multiplex PCR; TCRdb's copy has only in-frame clones and leaves some out. The sample has roughly 2,000,000 clones, over 85% seen once; the top ten hold 1% to 1.5%. Selected positively for CCR7 and CD45RO-negative, naive CD8 cells excluded terminally differentiated effector memory CD45RA+ cells. Input material: naive CD8+ T cells sorted from blood. The receptors were sampled from a man younger than 35 in good health.

This chain connects TRBV29-1 to TRBJ2-7; no reliable D call. The germline V and J ends were trimmed by 4 bases and 5 bases, with 12 bases remaining between them. The length of the CDR3 is 12 residues. Germline V gene lookup returns CDR1 SQVTM and CDR2 ANQGSEA. This CDR3 reads CSVVLLGNEQYF. CDR3 DNA: TGCAGCGTTGTGCTGTTGGGGAACGAGCAGTACTTC.

The chain couples TRBV6-5 to TRBJ2-1; D uncertain. The CDR3 has 15 amino acids. Trimming pared 6 bases from V and 0 bases from J, leaving 12 bases between. The germline V gene encodes CDR1 MNHEY and CDR2 SVGAGI. The chain's CDR3 is CASRPAESSYNEQFF. The CDR3 coding sequence is TGTGCCAGCAGACCAGCCGAGAGCTCCTACAATGAGCAGTTCTTC.

The V and J genes are TRBV7-8 and TRBJ2-1, with 11 positions matching TRBD1. Germline values: CDR1 SGHVS, CDR2 FQNEAQ. The CDR3 has 15 residues. Trimming removed 4 bases from V and 7 bases from J; junction bases left unmatched: 6. The CDR3 loop is CASSSGQGVLNEQFF. The CDR3, as DNA: TGTGCCAGCAGCTCGGGACAGGGGGTTTTGAATGAGCAGTTCTTC.

V usage is TRBV25-1 and J usage is TRBJ2-3, with a weak D call TRBD2 (7 bases). CDR3 size: 13 residues. Germline V gene sequence: CDR1 MGHDK, CDR2 SYGVNS. The CDR3 coding sequence is TGTGAGGGGGGGCGGAGGAGCACAGATACGCAGTATTTT. It translates to CEGGRRSTDTQYF.

V usage is TRBV28 and J usage is TRBJ2-2; 8 bases match TRBD1. CDR3 size: 13 residues. From germline, CDR1 is MDHEN and CDR2 SYDVKM. J gave up 8 bases and V 6 bases, and 5 bases lay outside the gene matches. Here the CDR3 DNA reads TGTGCCAGCAGCCTCAGGGGGCTTGGGGAGCTGTTTTTT. It codes for CASSLRGLGELFF.

The chain couples TRBV2 to TRBJ1-2, with 8 nucleotides matching TRBD1. Per the germline V gene, CDR1 is SNHLY and CDR2 is FYNNEI. The V segment lost 6 bases and the J segment 6 bases; nucleotides outside the gene matches: 6. The CDR3 has 13 residues. The CDR3 reads CASRDRGWDGYTF. CDR3 bases: TGTGCCAGCAGAGACAGGGGTTGGGATGGCTACACCTTC.

This sequence joins TRBV9 and TRBJ2-3; D is tentatively TRBD1 or TRBD2 (6 bases each). Looked up from germline, CDR1 is SGDLS and CDR2 is YYNGEE. CDR3 size: 15 residues. The V end was cut by 0 bases, the J end by 7 bases, with 15 bases between. The CDR3 protein is CASSVDSGAGYTQYF. For the CDR3, the DNA is TGTGCCAGCAGCGTAGATTCGGGGGCCGGCTATACGCAGTATTTT.

About this clone itself: This same CDR3 is encoded by further DNA sequences in the sample. The rearrangement uses TRBV19 and TRBJ2-7; D not certain. Trimming took off 5 bases at V and 1 base at J, with 6 bases between the two ends. Germline assignment: CDR1 LNHDA and CDR2 SQIVND (reference sequence). This CDR3 has 12 amino acids. The CDR3 reads CASSGASYEQYF. For the CDR3, the DNA is TGTGCCAGTAGTGGAGCTTCCTACGAGCAGTACTTC.

The rearrangement uses TRBV27 and TRBJ2-7; 9 bases map to TRBD2. From germline, CDR1 is MNHEY and CDR2 SMNVEV (reference sequence). The CDR3 is made up of 14 amino acids. Trimming took 3 bases from V and 4 from J; bases not matched to a gene: 4. The CDR3 DNA reads as TGTGCCAGCAGTTTCAGACTAGCGGATTACGAGCAGTACTTC. Its protein product is CASSFRLADYEQYF.

V usage is TRBV6-5 and J usage is TRBJ2-7; D may match TRBD1 or TRBD2 (5 bases each). The CDR3 has 13 amino acids. Germline loops: CDR1 MNHEY, CDR2 SVGAGI. V lost 0 bases and J 6 bases, leaving 9 bases between the germline ends. The CDR3 reads CASSYSGTSEQYF. Here the CDR3 DNA reads TGTGCCAGCAGTTACTCGGGGACCAGCGAGCAGTACTTC.

The chain is built from TRBV7-8 and TRBJ2-7; the match to TRBD2 covers 7 bases. The CDR3 sequence is 14 residues long. Unmatched junction bases numbered 7, after V lost 5 bases and J lost 3 bases. CDR1 is SGHVS, CDR2 FQNEAQ, per germline. The CDR3: CASSAGRANYEQYF. For the CDR3, the DNA is TGTGCCAGCAGCGCGGGGAGGGCCAACTACGAGCAGTACTTC.

The chain employs TRBV6-5 and TRBJ2-5, with 12 bases matching TRBD2. Germline V lookup: CDR1 MNHEY, CDR2 SVGAGI. The CDR3 runs 15 residues. V lost 5 bases, J lost 1 base, and 2 bases stayed unmatched. The CDR3 DNA sequence: TGTGCCAGCAGTCTAGCGGGGGGGGCCCAAGAGACCCAGTACTTC. This gives the protein CASSLAGGAQETQYF.

The rearrangement links TRBV27 to TRBJ2-1; no definite D call. This CDR3 is 15 amino acids long. Germline V lookup: CDR1 MNHEY, CDR2 SMNVEV (reference sequence). V was cut by 4 bases and J by 0 bases, with 10 bases left in between. As DNA, the CDR3 is TGTGCCAGCAGTTCCCCGGCCTTCTCCTACAATGAGCAGTTCTTC. Protein sequence: CASSSPAFSYNEQFF.

This rearrangement joins TRBV2 to TRBJ1-5; D is unclear. This CDR3 is built from 16 residues. Germline V gene lookup returns CDR1 SNHLY and CDR2 FYNNEI. Trimming stripped 3 bases from V and 0 bases from J, with 12 bases between. The CDR3 nucleotides read TGTGCCAGCAGTGAGAGGTGGGTTAATAGCAATCAGCCCCAGCATTTT. The encoded protein is CASSERWVNSNQPQHF.

The chain is built from TRBV10-3 and TRBJ1-2; no clear D gene. Trimming cost V 0 bases and J 3 bases, with 8 bases left between them. The CDR3 has 14 residues. Per the germline V gene, CDR1 is ENHRY and CDR2 is SYGVKD. The CDR3 here is CAISESSPYYGYTF. For the CDR3, the DNA is TGTGCCATCAGTGAGTCAAGTCCTTACTATGGCTACACCTTC.

Points on this clone: The junction departs from the called germline gene at one end, perhaps through a read error. The V and J genes are TRBV7-7 and TRBJ2-3; possibly TRBD1 or TRBD2 for D (6 bases each). The V gene's germline CDR1 is SSHAT and CDR2 FNYEAQ (reference sequence). The CDR3 consists of 15 residues. This chain's CDR3 is CASSPGGGRTDTQYF. In DNA, the CDR3 is TGTGCTAGCAGTCCTGGTGGGGGGCGCACAGATACGCAGTATTTT.

The genes are TRBV15 and TRBJ1-5; D remains unclear. Germline CDR1 and CDR2: LNHNV and YYDKDF (reference sequence). This CDR3 region has 18 residues. Trimming took off 0 bases at V and 4 bases at J, with 19 bases between the two ends. CDR3 sequence (DNA): TGTGCCACCAGCAGAGACCGGGAGGTTCCACGCAGAAATCAGCCCCAGCATTTT. It specifies CATSRDREVPRRNQPQHF. The whole variable domain, remainder taken from reference TRBV15 and TRBJ1-5, is DAMVIQNPRYQVTQFGKPVTLSCSQTLNHNVMYWYQQKSSQAPKLLFHYYDKDFNNEADTPDNFQSRRPNTSFCFLDIRSPGLGDTAMYLCATSRDREVPRRNQPQHFGDGTRLSIL.

The chain has TRBV27 and TRBJ2-1, with D possibly TRBD2 on 5 matching bases. This CDR3 contains 13 residues. Trimming pared 6 bases from V and 9 bases from J, leaving 15 bases between. Germline V gives CDR1 MNHEY, CDR2 SMNVEV (reference sequence). CDR3 protein: CASSLFQGSEQFF. The CDR3 bases are TGTGCCAGCAGCCTCTTCCAAGGGAGTGAGCAGTTCTTC.

The CDR3 region is CASSSLDGPYEQYF. DNA of the CDR3: TGTGCCAGCAGTTCCCTAGACGGGCCCTACGAGCAGTACTTC. This chain links TRBV27 with TRBJ2-7; D is undetermined. The CDR3 is 14 amino acids. With 4 bases removed from V and 2 bases from J, the gap between germline ends came to 12 bases. Germline V lookup: CDR1 MNHEY, CDR2 SMNVEV (reference sequence).

The chain employs TRBV6-1 and TRBJ1-1; weak D call: TRBD1 (5 bases). Germline V gene sequence: CDR1 MNHNS, CDR2 SASEGT. Trimming took off 6 bases at V and 11 bases at J, with 10 bases between the two ends. The CDR3 has 10 residues. The CDR3 here is CASRDGAAFF. CDR3 DNA: TGTGCCAGCAGGGACGGGGCCGCTTTCTTT.

The rearrangement joins TRBV7-9 to TRBJ1-4; perhaps TRBD1 as D (6 bases). The CDR3 is made up of 14 amino acids. Looked up from germline, CDR1 is SEHNR and CDR2 is FQNEAQ (reference sequence). Deletions cut 5 bases from V and 8 bases from J, with 15 bases between. DNA for the CDR3: TGTGCCAGCAGCCCACTGACAGGTGGCGAAAAACTGTTTTTT. It specifies CASSPLTGGEKLFF.

V and J are TRBV9 and TRBJ2-7; 7 bases align to TRBD1. Germline values: CDR1 SGDLS, CDR2 YYNGEE. The CDR3 is 15 amino acids. V was clipped by 0 bases and J by 2 bases; unmatched bases: 5. The CDR3 region has the DNA TGTGCCAGCAGCGTAGCAGGACAGGAGACCTACGAGCAGTACTTC. Translating it yields CASSVAGQETYEQYF.

In its sample, this clone was seen once. The V call is TRBV7-6, the J call TRBJ1-4; D is uncertain. The CDR3 length is 14 residues. CDR1 is SGHVS, CDR2 FNYEAQ, per germline. With 3 bases removed from V and 3 bases from J, the gap between germline ends came to 8 bases. The CDR3 reads CASSFLLANEKLFF. The CDR3 bases are TGTGCCAGCAGCTTCTTGCTTGCTAATGAAAAACTGTTTTTT.

This chain uses TRBV7-2 with TRBJ1-6; D ambiguous. V was shortened by 5 bases and J by 12 bases, with 11 bases between the two germline ends. Germline V gives CDR1 SGHTA, CDR2 FQGNSA. This CDR3 has 12 residues. The CDR3 here is CASSPTMGPLHF. DNA of the CDR3: TGTGCCAGCAGCCCGACTATGGGACCCCTCCACTTT.

Worth noting for this clone: The junction differs from germline at one of its ends, possibly a read error. V and J are TRBV5-6 and TRBJ1-1; D is uncertain. The CDR3 loop spans 12 amino acids. Germline loops: CDR1 SGHDT, CDR2 YYEEEE. The CDR3 DNA sequence: TGTGCCAGCAGCCACCAAGACACCGAAGCTTTCTTT. It specifies CASSHQDTEAFF.